A single sample gave rise to the 25 T cell receptor beta chains below, sequenced in a study of shared clonotypes between healthy human individuals. The naive CD8 fraction comprised CD45RO-negative cells positively selected for CCR7 and excluded terminally differentiated effector memory CD45RA+ cells. Produced via immunoSEQ multiplex PCR; TCRdb's table is partial and in-frame only. Of approximately 2,000,000 clones listed, just under 95% are singletons. The sequenced sample was naive CD8+ T cells from PBMCs. All receptors come from a man younger than 35 in good health. Some clones in this sample may be carry-over from other donors' samples.

The chain uses TRBV7-9 and TRBJ2-7, with 12 nucleotides matching TRBD2. V dropped 1 base and J dropped 3; count of bases not matched to a gene: 7. Germline V gives CDR1 SEHNR, CDR2 FQNEAQ (reference sequence). There are 17 residues in the CDR3. CDR3 in amino acids: CASSLVFGTSGFYEQYF. The CDR3 nucleotides are TGTGCCAGCAGCTTAGTCTTTGGGACTAGCGGGTTCTACGAGCAGTACTTC. The full variable domain, completed using reference TRBV7-9 and TRBJ2-7, is DTGVSQNPRHKITKRGQNVTFRCDPISEHNRLYWYRQTLGQGPEFLTYFQNEAQLEKSRLLSDRFSAERPKGSFSTLEIQRTEQGDSAMYLCASSLVFGTSGFYEQYFGPGTRLTVT.

This rearrangement joins TRBV19 to TRBJ1-5; D not certain. The germline gives CDR1 LNHDA, CDR2 SQIVND (reference sequence). V lost 3 bases and J lost 0, with 12 bases in between. The CDR3 covers 16 residues. DNA for the CDR3: TGTGCCAGTAGTATTTCCCAGCATATTAGCAATCAGCCCCAGCATTTT. It is translated as CASSISQHISNQPQHF.

The V call is TRBV30, the J call TRBJ2-7; no firm D call. Per germline, CDR1 GTSNPN and CDR2 SVGIG (reference sequence). Trimming took off 0 bases at V and 1 base at J, with 7 bases between the two ends. CDR3 size: 13 residues. CDR3 in DNA: TGTGCCTGGAGTGTATCTCAGTCCTACGAGCAGTACTTC. Amino acids: CAWSVSQSYEQYF.

The V gene is TRBV7-2, the J gene TRBJ2-1, with D perhaps TRBD2 (5 bases). CDR3 length: 13 residues. The V end lost 6 bases, the J end lost 3 bases, and 9 bases lay between the germline ends. Germline assignment: CDR1 SGHTA and CDR2 FQGNSA. The chain's CDR3 is CASSPGIYNEQFF. In DNA form, the CDR3 reads TGTGCCAGCAGTCCCGGGATCTACAATGAGCAGTTCTTC.

This clone came up once. The genes are TRBV28 and TRBJ1-5, with D possibly being TRBD1 (5 bases). Germline CDR1 MDHEN, CDR2 SYDVKM. The CDR3 is 14 residues long. V gave up 4 bases and J gave up 5 bases, with 12 bases separating them. The CDR3 sequence: CASSSPAGDQPQHF. For the CDR3, the DNA is TGTGCCAGCAGTTCCCCCGCGGGGGATCAGCCCCAGCATTTT.

In regard to this clone: This same CDR3 is encoded by further DNA sequences in the sample. CDR3 amino acids: CASSALAGGSTDTQYF. The CDR3 bases are TGTGCCAGCAGCGCTCTAGCGGGAGGGAGCACAGATACGCAGTATTTT. This chain connects TRBV9 to TRBJ2-3, with 12 nucleotides matching TRBD2. The CDR3 has 16 residues. CDR1 SGDLS and CDR2 YYNGEE come from the germline V gene. The V segment lost 3 bases and the J segment 0 bases; nucleotides outside the gene matches: 2. Drawing the rest from reference TRBV9 and TRBJ2-3, the complete variable domain is DSGVTQTPKHLITATGQRVTLRCSPRSGDLSVYWYQQSLDQGLQFLIQYYNGEERAKGNILERFSAQQFPDLHSELNLSSLELGDSALYFCASSALAGGSTDTQYFGPGTRLTVL.

The rearrangement joins TRBV30 to TRBJ2-1; 8 positions agree with TRBD1. Per the germline V gene, CDR1 is GTSNPN and CDR2 is SVGIG (reference sequence). The CDR3 is made up of 16 amino acids. V dropped 2 bases and J dropped 7; count of bases not matched to a gene: 13. The CDR3 sequence: CAWSTDRELYGNEQFF. The CDR3 coding sequence is TGTGCCTGGAGTACGGACAGGGAGCTGTATGGGAATGAGCAGTTCTTC. Complete variable domain (other parts from reference TRBV30 and TRBJ2-1): SQTIHQWPATLVQPVGSPLSLECTVEGTSNPNLYWYRQAAGRGLQLLFYSVGIGQISSEVPQNLSASRPQDRQFILSSKKLLLSDSGFYLCAWSTDRELYGNEQFFGPGTRLTVL.

This chain uses TRBV7-9 with TRBJ2-2, with D possibly matching TRBD2 (6 bases). The CDR3 length is 16 residues. V was clipped by 5 bases and J by 1 base, with 14 bases between them. Germline V CDR1 and CDR2: SEHNR, FQNEAQ (reference sequence). Here the CDR3 DNA reads TGTGCCAGCAGCCCGCCGGGGGACCTGAACACCGGGGAGCTGTTTTTT. Amino acid sequence: CASSPPGDLNTGELFF.

The V and J genes are TRBV7-9 and TRBJ2-1, with 15 bases that match TRBD2. The CDR3 covers 16 residues. V shed 4 bases, J shed 9 bases, and the junction held 7 bases outside the gene matches. From germline, CDR1 is SEHNR and CDR2 FQNEAQ (reference sequence). CDR3 coding DNA: TGTGCCAGCAGCTCTCGGACTAGCGGGAGGGCCATTGAGCAGTTCTTC. The encoded protein is CASSSRTSGRAIEQFF.

The chain combines TRBV7-2 with TRBJ2-1, with TRBD2 matching over 8 bases. Trimming removed 5 bases from V and 8 bases from J; junction bases left unmatched: 11. Per germline, CDR1 SGHTA and CDR2 FQGNSA. The CDR3 consists of 15 residues. The DNA of the CDR3 is TGTGCCAGCAGCGGCCGATATTCGGGGGGGGATGAGCAGTTCTTC. It specifies CASSGRYSGGDEQFF.

This chain links TRBV4-3 with TRBJ1-1; a possible D gene is TRBD1 (5 bases). Germline CDR1 is LGHNA and CDR2 is YSLEER. The CDR3 covers 15 residues. The V end was cut by 1 base, the J end by 8 bases, with 17 bases between. Here the CDR3 DNA reads TGCGCCAGCAGCCAAGCGAGCAGGGCCCCCAACGAAGCTTTCTTT. It translates to CASSQASRAPNEAFF.

CDR3 in amino acids: CATSMLEGSTEAFF. The CDR3 DNA sequence: TGTGCCACCAGCATGCTTGAGGGCAGCACTGAAGCTTTCTTT. This chain uses TRBV15 with TRBJ1-1; D not certain. The ends were cut back, 4 bases at V and 4 bases at J, with 13 bases in the middle. This CDR3 is built from 14 residues. From germline, CDR1 is LNHNV and CDR2 YYDKDF (reference sequence).

CDR3 nucleotides: TGTGCCAGTAGTACCCCAGGAGGGGAGCAGTACTTC. It yields the protein CASSTPGGEQYF. The gene calls are TRBV19 and TRBJ2-7, with TRBD2 as a possible D gene (6 bases). V was cut by 4 bases and J by 7 bases, with 11 bases left in between. The CDR3 runs to 12 residues. In germline, CDR1 is LNHDA, CDR2 SQIVND (reference sequence).

V and J are TRBV6-1 and TRBJ2-7; D is unresolved. The germline V gene encodes CDR1 MNHNS and CDR2 SASEGT. There are 12 residues in the CDR3. The V end lost 6 bases, the J end lost 12 bases, and 18 bases lay between the germline ends. The CDR3 spells CASSPLLTLRYF. CDR3 nucleotides: TGTGCCAGCAGCCCTTTATTGACTCTGCGGTACTTC.

The V gene is TRBV4-3, the J gene TRBJ2-5; 14 bases agree with TRBD2. The J call may be incorrect, as the DNA end agrees better with TRBJ2-7. The CDR3 has 17 residues. The V gene's germline CDR1 is LGHNA and CDR2 YSLEER. This chain's CDR3 is CASSQGATSGGEYEQYF. The DNA for the CDR3 is TGCGCCAGCAGCCAAGGGGCGACTAGCGGGGGGGAATACGAGCAGTACTTC.

For this clone: This same CDR3 is encoded by further DNA sequences in the sample. The chain employs TRBV30 and TRBJ2-7; D tentatively reads TRBD1 or TRBD2 (5 bases each). The germline V and J ends were trimmed by 5 bases and 1 base, with 6 bases remaining between them. CDR1 is GTSNPN, CDR2 SVGIG, per germline (reference sequence). This CDR3 comprises 11 residues. Written as DNA, the CDR3 is TGTGCCTGGGGGGGATCCTACGAGCAGTACTTC. It is translated as CAWGGSYEQYF.

V is TRBV7-9 and J is TRBJ2-7, with TRBD1 matching over 7 bases. V shed 3 bases, J shed 3 bases, and the junction held 8 bases outside the gene matches. The CDR3 covers 15 residues. Germline loops: CDR1 SEHNR, CDR2 FQNEAQ (reference sequence). The CDR3 DNA is TGTGCCAGCAGCTTCTTCCAGGGGGATTTCTACGAGCAGTACTTC. Its translation is CASSFFQGDFYEQYF.

The genes are TRBV28 and TRBJ2-7; TRBD1 matches 7 bases. V lost 8 bases, J lost 0 bases, and 13 bases stayed unmatched. The CDR3 has 16 residues. In germline, CDR1 is MDHEN, CDR2 SYDVKM. The CDR3 protein is CASRPGQDHLSYEQYF. CDR3 bases: TGTGCCAGCCGCCCTGGACAGGACCACCTCTCCTACGAGCAGTACTTC.

This rearrangement joins TRBV6-6 to TRBJ1-2, with D possibly TRBD1 on 6 matching bases. The CDR3 has 14 residues. V was trimmed by 8 bases and J by 2 bases, leaving 15 bases between them. The germline V gene encodes CDR1 MNHNY and CDR2 SVGAGI (reference sequence). The CDR3 coding sequence is TGTGCCAGCTCCCCAAACGACAGGAACTATGGCTACACCTTC. Amino acids: CASSPNDRNYGYTF.

The gene calls are TRBV9 and TRBJ2-7, with D possibly being TRBD1 (5 bases). The CDR3 sequence is 13 residues long. Germline CDR1 and CDR2: SGDLS and YYNGEE. Trimming removed 4 bases from V and 3 bases from J, with 11 bases in between. The CDR3 sequence: CASSPYDSYEQYF. CDR3 sequence (DNA): TGTGCCAGCAGCCCATACGACAGCTACGAGCAGTACTTC.

This clone was found a few times. This rearrangement joins TRBV7-9 to TRBJ2-1; 7 nucleotides align to TRBD1. With 5 bases clipped from V and 7 bases from J, the junction kept 8 bases outside the gene matches. The CDR3 is 14 residues long. CDR1 is SEHNR and CDR2 is FQNEAQ in the germline V gene (reference sequence). Here the CDR3 reads CASSLWDSPNEQFF. The CDR3 DNA is TGTGCCAGCAGCCTGTGGGACAGCCCAAATGAGCAGTTCTTC.

The chain joins TRBV4-1 to TRBJ2-1; 16 bases are shared with TRBD2. Trimming at V came to 3 bases and at J to 6 bases, leaving 17 bases not matched to a gene. Germline V gene lookup returns CDR1 MGHRA and CDR2 YSYEKL. CDR3 length: 21 residues. CDR3 region: CASSQGGGTSGRATWGNEQFF. The CDR3 DNA is TGCGCCAGCAGCCAGGGTGGTGGGACTAGCGGGAGGGCCACGTGGGGCAATGAGCAGTTCTTC.

This clone was seen a single time. This rearrangement joins TRBV4-2 to TRBJ2-7; D is perhaps TRBD2 (6 bases). The CDR3 runs to 17 residues. Trimming cost V 0 bases and J 4 bases, with 19 bases left between them. Germline CDR1 reads LGHNA; CDR2 reads YNFKEQ. The CDR3 loop is CASSQDPLGLISYEQYF. In DNA, the CDR3 is TGTGCCAGCAGCCAAGATCCCCTGGGACTCATAAGTTACGAGCAGTACTTC.

The gene calls are TRBV9 and TRBJ1-4; 7 nucleotides match TRBD1. From germline, CDR1 is SGDLS and CDR2 YYNGEE. This CDR3 region has 15 residues. After removal of 4 bases from V and 8 bases from J, the junction contained 11 bases not matched to a gene. This CDR3 reads CASSTHDRAGEKLFF. The CDR3 nucleotides read TGTGCCAGCAGCACCCACGACAGGGCCGGAGAAAAACTGTTTTTT.

The chain links TRBV19 to TRBJ1-2; possibly TRBD1 for D (5 bases). The CDR3 has 15 amino acids. Per the germline V gene, CDR1 is LNHDA and CDR2 is SQIVND (reference sequence). Trimming pared 7 bases from V and 2 bases from J, leaving 17 bases between. The CDR3 region is CASTYREGFNYGYTF. The CDR3 DNA follows: TGTGCCAGTACCTATAGGGAGGGGTTCAACTATGGCTACACCTTC.